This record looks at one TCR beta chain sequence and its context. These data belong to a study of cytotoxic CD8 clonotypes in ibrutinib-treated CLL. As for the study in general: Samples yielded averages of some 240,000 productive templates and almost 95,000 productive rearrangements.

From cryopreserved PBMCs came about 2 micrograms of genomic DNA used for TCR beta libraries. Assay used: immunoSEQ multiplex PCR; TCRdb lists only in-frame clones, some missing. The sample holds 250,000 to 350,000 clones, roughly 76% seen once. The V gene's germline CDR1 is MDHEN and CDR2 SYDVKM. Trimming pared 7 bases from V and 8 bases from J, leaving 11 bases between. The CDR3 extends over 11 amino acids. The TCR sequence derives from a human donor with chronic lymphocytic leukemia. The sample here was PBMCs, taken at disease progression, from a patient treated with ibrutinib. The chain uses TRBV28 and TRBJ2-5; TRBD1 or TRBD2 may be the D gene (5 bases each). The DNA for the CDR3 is TGTGCCAGCATGCAGGGAGACACCCAGTACTTC. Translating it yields CASMQGDTQYF.